This T cell receptor beta chain was obtained from a study of blood T cell repertoires in COVID-19. Study details: Specimens from acute and convalescent COVID-19 originated in the United States, Italy and Spain. PBMCs, B-cell-depleted T cells, or T cells provided the cDNA or gDNA that made up the material.

As originally analysed: Amplification of reference gene primers was used by the study to estimate nucleated cell counts. Clones were read by immunoSEQ multiplex PCR, and TCRdb kept only the in-frame ones, dropping some. D and trimming come from the DNA, and the V and J calls and clone size come from that table. The sample consists of some 250,000 clones, approximately 85% of them appearing once. The CDR3 runs 15 residues. The germline gives CDR1 SGHVS, CDR2 FQNEAQ. V was shortened by 2 bases and J by 2 bases, with 12 bases between the two germline ends. The chain joins TRBV7-8 to TRBJ1-1, with D perhaps matching TRBD1 (5 bases). Sequencing was done on a sample of peripheral blood. The TCR comes from a man aged 80 or over with acute or convalescent COVID-19. CDR3: CASSLKGQGNTEAFF. The CDR3 nucleotides read TGTGCCAGCAGCTTAAAAGGCCAGGGAAACACTGAAGCTTTCTTT.